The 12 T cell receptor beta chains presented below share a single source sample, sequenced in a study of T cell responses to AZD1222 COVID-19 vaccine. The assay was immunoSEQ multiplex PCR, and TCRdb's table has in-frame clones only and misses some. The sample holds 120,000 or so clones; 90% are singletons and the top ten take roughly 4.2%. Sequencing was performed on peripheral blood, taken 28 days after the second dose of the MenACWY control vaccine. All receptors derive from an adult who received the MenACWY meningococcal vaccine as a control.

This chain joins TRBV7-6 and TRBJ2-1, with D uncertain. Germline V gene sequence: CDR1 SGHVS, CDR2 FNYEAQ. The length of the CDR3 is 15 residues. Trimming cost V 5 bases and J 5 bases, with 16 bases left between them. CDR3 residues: CASSPEPEVHNEQFF. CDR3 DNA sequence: TGTGCCAGCAGCCCAGAGCCCGAGGTACACAATGAGCAGTTCTTC.

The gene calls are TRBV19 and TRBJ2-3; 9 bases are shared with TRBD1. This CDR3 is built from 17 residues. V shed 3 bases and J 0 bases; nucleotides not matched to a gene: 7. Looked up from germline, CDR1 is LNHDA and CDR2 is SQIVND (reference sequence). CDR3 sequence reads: CASSIGQGTTSTDTQYF. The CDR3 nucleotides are TGTGCCAGTAGTATTGGACAGGGGACGACTAGCACAGATACGCAGTATTTT.

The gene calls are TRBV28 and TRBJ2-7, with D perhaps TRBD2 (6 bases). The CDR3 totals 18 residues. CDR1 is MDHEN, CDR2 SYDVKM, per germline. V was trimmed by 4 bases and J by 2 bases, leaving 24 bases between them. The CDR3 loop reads CASSWAGTAYRATYEQYF. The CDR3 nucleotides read TGTGCCAGCAGTTGGGCCGGGACTGCATACCGTGCGACCTACGAGCAGTACTTC.

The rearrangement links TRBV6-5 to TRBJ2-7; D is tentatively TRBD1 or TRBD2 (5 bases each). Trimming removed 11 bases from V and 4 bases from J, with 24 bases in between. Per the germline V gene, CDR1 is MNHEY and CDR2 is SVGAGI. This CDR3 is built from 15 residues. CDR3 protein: CAAYPTLGELYEQYF. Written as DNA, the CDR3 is TGTGCCGCATACCCCACCCTGGGGGAACTTTACGAGCAGTACTTC.

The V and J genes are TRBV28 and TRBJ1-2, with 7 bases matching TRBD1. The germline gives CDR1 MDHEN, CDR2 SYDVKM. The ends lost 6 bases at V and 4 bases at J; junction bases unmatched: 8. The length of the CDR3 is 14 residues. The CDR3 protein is CASRRSDRIYGYTF. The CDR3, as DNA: TGTGCCAGCAGACGATCGGACAGGATCTATGGCTACACCTTC.

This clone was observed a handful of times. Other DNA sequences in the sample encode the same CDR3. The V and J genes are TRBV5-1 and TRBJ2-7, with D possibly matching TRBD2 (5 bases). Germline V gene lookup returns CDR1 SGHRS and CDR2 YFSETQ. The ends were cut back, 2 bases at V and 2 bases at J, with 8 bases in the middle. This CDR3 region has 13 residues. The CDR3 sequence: CASSLEGTYEQYF. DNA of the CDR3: TGCGCCAGCAGCTTAGAGGGAACCTACGAGCAGTACTTC.

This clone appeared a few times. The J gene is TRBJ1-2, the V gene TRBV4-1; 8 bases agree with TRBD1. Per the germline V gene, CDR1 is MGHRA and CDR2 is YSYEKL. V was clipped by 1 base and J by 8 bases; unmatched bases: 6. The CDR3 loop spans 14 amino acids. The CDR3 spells CASSQADRAIGYTF. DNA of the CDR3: TGCGCCAGCAGCCAAGCGGACAGGGCGATCGGCTACACCTTC.

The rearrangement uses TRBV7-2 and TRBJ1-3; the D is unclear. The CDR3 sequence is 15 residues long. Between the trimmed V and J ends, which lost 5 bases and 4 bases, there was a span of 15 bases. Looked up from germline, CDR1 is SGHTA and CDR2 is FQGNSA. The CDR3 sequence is CASSPQWRSGNTIYF. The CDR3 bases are TGTGCCAGCAGCCCCCAGTGGAGGTCAGGAAACACCATATATTTT.

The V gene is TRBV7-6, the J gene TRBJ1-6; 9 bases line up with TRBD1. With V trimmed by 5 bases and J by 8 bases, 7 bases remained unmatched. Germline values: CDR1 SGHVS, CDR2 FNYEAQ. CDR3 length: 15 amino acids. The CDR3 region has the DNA TGTGCCAGCAGCGTGGACAGGGGAGTAGATTCACCCCTCCACTTT. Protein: CASSVDRGVDSPLHF.

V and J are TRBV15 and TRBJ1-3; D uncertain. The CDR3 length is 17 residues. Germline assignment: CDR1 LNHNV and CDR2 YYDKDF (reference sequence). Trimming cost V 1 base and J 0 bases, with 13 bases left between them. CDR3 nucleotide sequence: TGTGCCACCAGCAGAGGCTTACAACGGTCCTCTGGAAACACCATATATTTT. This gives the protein CATSRGLQRSSGNTIYF.

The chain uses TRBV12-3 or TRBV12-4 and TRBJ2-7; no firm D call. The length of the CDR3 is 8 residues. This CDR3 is CASDEQYF. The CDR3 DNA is TGTGCGAGCGACGAGCAGTACTTC.

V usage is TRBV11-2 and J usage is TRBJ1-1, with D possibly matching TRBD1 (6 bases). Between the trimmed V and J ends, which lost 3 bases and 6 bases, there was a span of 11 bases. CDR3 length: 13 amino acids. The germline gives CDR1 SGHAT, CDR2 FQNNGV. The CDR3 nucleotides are TGTGCCAGCAGCTTCGTACAGGGCGCTGAAGCTTTCTTT. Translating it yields CASSFVQGAEAFF.